The T cell receptor (beta chain) under discussion was sequenced for a study of blood T cell repertoires in COVID-19. Study background: The origin of the acute and convalescent COVID-19 samples was the United States, Italy and Spain. Sources were T cells, B-cell-depleted T cells, or PBMCs; the material itself was cDNA or gDNA.

This table comes from immunoSEQ multiplex PCR, and its TCRdb copy is limited to in-frame clones, with some not included. The repertoire consists of about 200,000 clones, with approximately 80% occurring once and the leading ten covering roughly 6.9%. The source material was peripheral blood. This TCR derives from a human donor with acute or convalescent COVID-19. The donor label of this sample is uncertain.

The CDR3 loop is CASSLRLAGVPYEQYF. The CDR3 bases are TGTGCCAGCAGCTTAAGATTAGCGGGAGTCCCCTACGAGCAGTACTTC. The chain is built from TRBV7-3 and TRBJ2-7, with 9 bases identical to TRBD2. Looked up from germline, CDR1 is SGHTA and CDR2 is FQGTGA. CDR3 length: 16 amino acids. Trimming took 1 base from V and 2 from J; bases not matched to a gene: 6. The complete variable domain, with remaining parts taken from reference TRBV7-3 and TRBJ2-7, reads GAGVSQTPSNKVTEKGKYVELRCDPISGHTALYWYRQSLGQGPEFLIYFQGTGAADDSGLPNDRFFAVRPEGSVSTLKIQRTERGDSAVYLCASSLRLAGVPYEQYFGPGTRLTVT.